The 15 T cell receptor beta chains listed next were all sequenced from one sample in a study of T cell changes during pregnancy in multiple sclerosis. Assay used: immunoSEQ multiplex PCR; TCRdb lists only in-frame clones, some missing. The table lists more than 70,000 clones, approximately 93% of them singletons. The starting material was peripheral blood, obtained in the second trimester of pregnancy. The source of these receptors is a female donor with multiple sclerosis, enrolled in a pregnancy study.

The chain links TRBV6-5 to TRBJ1-2; D remains unclear. The V end was cut by 4 bases, the J end by 6 bases, with 6 bases between. This CDR3 spans 11 amino acids. Germline CDR1 and CDR2: MNHEY and SVGAGI. This CDR3 reads CASSFGDGYTF. The CDR3 nucleotides read TGTGCCAGCAGTTTCGGGGATGGCTACACCTTC.

The rearrangement joins TRBV4-1 to TRBJ1-3; 8 bases fit TRBD1. V trimming: 3 bases; J trimming: 4 bases; junction bases outside the gene matches: 8. This CDR3 is 16 amino acids long. The germline CDR1 and CDR2 sequences are MGHRA and YSYEKL. CDR3 DNA: TGCGCCAGCAGCCAGCCGGGACAGGTGATGGGAAACACCATATATTTT. This sequence encodes CASSQPGQVMGNTIYF.

The rearrangement links TRBV19 to TRBJ1-6; the match to TRBD1 covers 7 bases. Trimming cost V 6 bases and J 10 bases; bases outside gene matches: 3. The CDR3 is made up of 12 amino acids. Germline-derived CDR1 and CDR2 are LNHDA and SQIVND (reference sequence). CDR3 region: CASRQGSSPLHF. The CDR3 DNA follows: TGTGCCAGTAGACAGGGGAGCTCACCCCTCCACTTT. The full variable domain, in which reference TRBV19 and TRBJ1-6 provide the parts outside the CDR3, is DGGITQSPKYLFRKEGQNVTLSCEQNLNHDAMYWYRQDPGQGLRLIYYSQIVNDFQKGDIAEGYSVSREKKESFPLTVTSAQKNPTAFYLCASRQGSSPLHFGNGTRLTVT.

V is TRBV6-6 and J is TRBJ2-3; TRBD2 agrees at 10 bases. Trimming removed 7 bases from V and 4 bases from J; junction bases left unmatched: 5. This CDR3 has 14 amino acids. The germline CDR1 and CDR2 sequences are MNHNY and SVGAGI (reference sequence). The CDR3 sequence: CASTPSGGADTQYF. The CDR3 bases are TGTGCCAGCACGCCTAGCGGGGGAGCAGATACGCAGTATTTT.

This clone was counted a single time. The chain carries TRBV11-2 and TRBJ2-7; D is uncertain. Germline V gene lookup returns CDR1 SGHAT and CDR2 FQNNGV. V was clipped by 4 bases and J by 4 bases, with 14 bases between them. This CDR3 has 14 amino acids. This CDR3 reads CASSSPSFLYEQYF. DNA of the CDR3: TGTGCCAGCAGCTCCCCTTCCTTCCTATACGAGCAGTACTTC.

The chain links TRBV15 to TRBJ2-1; the match to TRBD1 covers 7 bases. The CDR3 has 14 residues. Germline trimming cut 3 bases from V and 3 bases from J; bases unmatched to any gene: 2. Germline CDR1 and CDR2: LNHNV and YYDKDF (reference sequence). For the CDR3, the DNA is TGTGCCACCAGCAGCGGACAGGACTACAATGAGCAGTTCTTC. It translates to CATSSGQDYNEQFF.

This clone was seen once. The gene calls are TRBV10-3 and TRBJ2-2; 7 bases map to TRBD1. V lost 1 base to trimming and J lost 3 bases; unmatched junction nucleotides: 5. CDR3 length: 16 residues. From germline, CDR1 is ENHRY and CDR2 SYGVKD. CDR3 amino acids: CAISEFRQGDTGELFF. CDR3 in DNA: TGTGCCATCAGTGAGTTCAGACAGGGCGACACCGGGGAGCTGTTTTTT.

This chain links TRBV19 with TRBJ2-6; 8 bases are shared with TRBD1. The CDR3 spans 16 residues. J gave up 4 bases and V 7 bases, and 9 bases lay outside the gene matches. Germline V gene sequence: CDR1 LNHDA, CDR2 SQIVND (reference sequence). The CDR3 here is CASNPSTGVGANVLTF. The CDR3 nucleotides are TGTGCCAGTAACCCCTCGACAGGGGTAGGGGCCAACGTCCTGACTTTC. Together with reference TRBV19 and TRBJ2-6, the CDR3 gives the full variable domain: DGGITQSPKYLFRKEGQNVTLSCEQNLNHDAMYWYRQDPGQGLRLIYYSQIVNDFQKGDIAEGYSVSREKKESFPLTVTSAQKNPTAFYLCASNPSTGVGANVLTFGAGSRLTVL.

This chain joins TRBV4-1 and TRBJ2-7, with D perhaps TRBD2 (5 bases). V was cut by 4 bases and J by 0 bases, with 10 bases left in between. There are 14 residues in the CDR3. Germline V lookup: CDR1 MGHRA, CDR2 YSYEKL. For the CDR3, the DNA is TGCGCCAGCAGCCGAGGGTTAGGCTCCTACGAGCAGTACTTC. It yields the protein CASSRGLGSYEQYF.

The rearrangement uses TRBV6-1 and TRBJ2-3; no definite D call. Germline-derived CDR1 and CDR2 are MNHNS and SASEGT. Trimming left V 1 base short and J 4 bases short, with 6 bases between. The CDR3 runs to 13 residues. The CDR3 region is CASSEGSPDTQYF. The CDR3 DNA reads as TGTGCCAGCAGTGAAGGGAGCCCAGATACGCAGTATTTT.

This chain uses TRBV10-3 with TRBJ1-3; no definite D call. Germline V gene lookup returns CDR1 ENHRY and CDR2 SYGVKD. The V gene lost 8 bases and the J gene lost 0 bases, with 11 bases spanning the gap. The CDR3 extends over 14 amino acids. In DNA, the CDR3 is TGTGCCATCGGCAATTTGTTCTCTGGAAACACCATATATTTT. This gives the protein CAIGNLFSGNTIYF.

Here the CDR3 reads CASRKDRPEQPQHF. Written as DNA, the CDR3 is TGTGCCAGTAGGAAGGACAGACCAGAGCAGCCCCAGCATTTT. The genes are TRBV19 and TRBJ1-5, with a possible D match to TRBD1 (6 bases). Trimming shortened V by 6 bases and J by 7 bases, and 16 bases separated the two germline ends. Per germline, CDR1 LNHDA and CDR2 SQIVND (reference sequence). There are 14 residues in the CDR3.

The V and J genes are TRBV11-2 and TRBJ2-1, with D possibly TRBD2 on 7 matching bases. This CDR3 has 14 residues. V was shortened by 3 bases and J by 8 bases, with 14 bases between the two germline ends. Germline V gene data show CDR1 as SGHAT and CDR2 as FQNNGV. For the CDR3, the DNA is TGTGCCAGCAGCTTCCCGGGGGGCGGCTATGAGCAGTTCTTC. Protein product: CASSFPGGGYEQFF.

The chain has TRBV6-6 and TRBJ2-2; maybe TRBD2 (5 bases). Germline loops: CDR1 MNHNY, CDR2 SVGAGI (reference sequence). This CDR3 region has 14 residues. V lost 0 bases and J lost 6, with 8 bases in between. CDR3 loop: CASSYSEEAGELFF. The CDR3, as DNA: TGTGCCAGCAGTTACTCGGAGGAAGCCGGGGAGCTGTTTTTT.

The gene calls are TRBV15 and TRBJ2-7; perhaps TRBD1 as D (6 bases). The CDR3 spans 16 residues. Trimming left V 0 bases short and J 6 bases short, with 18 bases between. Germline values: CDR1 LNHNV, CDR2 YYDKDF (reference sequence). In nucleotides, the CDR3 is TGTGCCACCAGCAGAGAACCGGGACAAAGGCCACCCGAGCAGTACTTC. Translating it yields CATSREPGQRPPEQYF.